This paragraph covers one TCR beta chain sequence. Repertoires were generated with immunoSEQ multiplex PCR, while TCRdb's copy carries only in-frame clones and drops some. This sample has around 60,000 clones, with roughly 86% found just once. The data are from a study of glioma-infiltrating T cells after dendritic cell vaccination. Noted time point: after dendritic cell vaccination, including at tumor progression/relapse. V dropped 2 bases and J dropped 0 bases, with 8 bases sitting between them. The CDR3 runs to 15 residues. Germline-derived CDR1 and CDR2 are SGHTA and FQGNSA. The chain has TRBV7-2 and TRBJ1-5; tentatively, D is TRBD1 (5 bases). This receptor was obtained from a human donor with glioblastoma. The sequenced sample was blood, obtained after dendritic cell vaccination. CDR3 nucleotide sequence: TGTGCCAGCAGCTTAATGGGGGGTAGCAATCAGCCCCAGCATTTT. This codes for CASSLMGGSNQPQHF. Using reference TRBV7-2 and TRBJ1-5 for the parts outside the CDR3, the full variable domain is GAGVSQSPSNKVTEKGKDVELRCDPISGHTALYWYRQSLGQGLEFLIYFQGNSAPDKSGLPSDRFSAERTGGSVSTLTIQRTQQEDSAVYLCASSLMGGSNQPQHFGDGTRLSIL.